Below are 3 T cell receptor beta chains sequenced from a single sample in a study of tumor-infiltrating lymphocytes in localized non-small cell lung cancer. TCRdb keeps only in-frame clones here, not all; method: immunoSEQ multiplex PCR. The sample lists approximately 17,000 clones, 73% occurring once. The material sequenced was lung tumor tissue. Receptor source: a human donor with non-small cell lung cancer.

In this sample, this clone turned up a few times. This rearrangement joins TRBV19 to TRBJ1-5; D is undetermined. There are 15 residues in the CDR3. Between the trimmed V and J ends, which lost 6 bases and 3 bases, there was a span of 15 bases. The germline CDR1 and CDR2 sequences are LNHDA and SQIVND (reference sequence). The CDR3 here is CASSQGWRYNQPQHF. In nucleotides, the CDR3 is TGTGCCAGTAGCCAAGGGTGGCGGTACAATCAGCCCCAGCATTTT.

The rearrangement links TRBV10-2 to TRBJ2-2; 8 nucleotides match TRBD2. Germline assignment: CDR1 WSHSY and CDR2 SAAADI. The CDR3 contains 16 residues. V was pared by 6 bases and J by 2 bases, with 8 bases of the junction left unmatched. This chain's CDR3 is CASSLRGGDNTGELFF. The DNA of the CDR3 is TGCGCCAGCAGCCTTCGGGGGGGGGACAACACCGGGGAGCTGTTTTTT.

The chain uses TRBV5-1 and TRBJ1-1, with TRBD1 identical over 9 bases. The V and J ends lost 4 bases and 9 bases, in that order; junction bases with no gene match: 13. The CDR3 totals 15 residues. The germline V gene encodes CDR1 SGHRS and CDR2 YFSETQ. CDR3 coding DNA: TGCGCCAGCAGCGGACCCGCAATACAGGGGGCGAAAGCTTTCTTT. Its translation is CASSGPAIQGAKAFF.